This TCR beta chain stems from a study of beta chain features in type 1 diabetes. The study's findings and limits: At VDJ recombination sites, type 1 diabetes patients had fewer insertions and more deleted nucleotides.

Expressed TCRB transcripts were sequenced, since all the RNA that had been isolated was reverse transcribed. Assay used: immunoSEQ multiplex PCR; TCRdb lists only in-frame clones, some missing. This table holds more than 300,000 clones, approximately 12% found once. A single heparinised draw of about 100 mL on average was taken per donor. Post-sort purity exceeded 95% for all sorted populations. Comment on this clone: What it binds is not known.

Germline CDR1 reads SNHLY; CDR2 reads FYNNEI. The CDR3 sequence is 13 residues long. Trimming shortened V by 6 bases and J by 4 bases, and 12 bases separated the two germline ends. The sequenced sample was naive CD4+ T cells from blood. The chain has TRBV2 and TRBJ1-1; the D gene is possibly TRBD1 (6 bases). The sequence was obtained from a man between 18 and 35 years old in good health. The chain's CDR3 is CASSKQGSTEAFF. In DNA, the CDR3 is TGTGCCAGCAGCAAACAGGGAAGCACTGAAGCTTTCTTT.